The 15 T cell receptor beta chains below come from one sample, sequenced in a study of blood T cells in healthy people across ages. Through a sample-barcoded 5' primer and a J-beta primer mix, a second PCR was run for roughly 6 to 12 cycles. A single record per CDR3 protein comes from TCRdb applying MiXCR to the 5' RACE reads. The data show 800,000 to 950,000 distinct CDR3 sequences, with under 35% seen just once and 10% held by the top ten. The same sample was also used in a study of T cells of mothers and their children.

Material for sequencing was blood. These receptors were taken from a woman between 40 and 50 years old in good health.

The chain combines TRBV7-8 with TRBJ2-5; D is tentatively TRBD1 or TRBD2 (6 bases each). Trimming pared 8 bases from V and 4 bases from J, leaving 14 bases between. The germline V gene encodes CDR1 SGHVS and CDR2 FQNEAQ. The CDR3 runs 13 residues. The CDR3 DNA is TGTGCCAGCTGGAGGGGGGAAGGAGAGACCCAGTACTTC. It is translated as CASWRGEGETQYF.

The CDR3 nucleotides read TGCGCCAGCAGCCGGAGTTCGACCGCTAGAGGCAATGAGCAGTTCTTC. This sequence encodes CASSRSSTARGNEQFF. The chain carries TRBV4-3 and TRBJ2-1; D gene ambiguous. V lost 4 bases to trimming and J lost 6 bases, with 19 bases between them. The V gene's germline CDR1 is LGHNA and CDR2 YSLEER. The CDR3 runs to 16 residues.

This clonotype was counted a few times. The chain has TRBV7-2 and TRBJ2-7; 8 bases line up with TRBD1. V trimming: 5 bases; J trimming: 2 bases; junction bases outside the gene matches: 5. Germline lookup yields CDR1 SGHTA and CDR2 FQGNSA. The CDR3 is 14 residues long. The CDR3 sequence: CASSRDRNTYEQYF. The CDR3 nucleotides read TGTGCCAGCAGCAGGGACAGGAACACCTACGAGCAGTACTTC.

This clonotype was detected ten times or more. This chain joins TRBV5-6 and TRBJ2-7, with 7 bases fitting TRBD1. The CDR3 loop spans 15 amino acids. V dropped 0 bases and J dropped 2; count of bases not matched to a gene: 5. The germline V gene has CDR1 SGHDT and CDR2 YYEEEE. CDR3 in amino acids: CASSLARGTTYEQYF. CDR3 bases: TGTGCCAGCAGCTTGGCCAGGGGGACGACCTACGAGCAGTACTTC.

This rearrangement joins TRBV20-1 to TRBJ2-3; 7 bases align to TRBD2. The CDR3 sequence is 18 residues long. V was clipped by 1 base and J by 0 bases; unmatched bases: 13. The germline gives CDR1 DFQATT, CDR2 SNEGSKA (reference sequence). CDR3 region: CSARGPAGQISSTDTQYF. The CDR3 DNA reads as TGCAGTGCTAGAGGGCCAGCGGGGCAAATTTCTAGCACAGATACGCAGTATTTT.

This clonotype was picked up a small number of times. This chain uses TRBV4-3 with TRBJ1-2, with 8 bases that match TRBD1. The CDR3 loop spans 15 amino acids. The germline gives CDR1 LGHNA, CDR2 YSLEER. Germline trimming cut 3 bases from V and 8 bases from J; bases unmatched to any gene: 11. Here the CDR3 DNA reads TGCGCCAGCAGCCAGGCTCGGACAGGGCTGGGAGGCTACACCTTC. It codes for CASSQARTGLGGYTF.

There are many counts of this clonotype. This chain links TRBV6-5 with TRBJ1-2; tentative D call: TRBD1 (6 bases). This CDR3 has 13 amino acids. Trimming cost V 6 bases and J 4 bases, with 12 bases left between them. The germline V gene encodes CDR1 MNHEY and CDR2 SVGAGI. CDR3 in DNA: TGTGCCAGCAGCCCCCGGACAGTCTATGGCTACACCTTC. Its translation: CASSPRTVYGYTF.

This chain links TRBV29-1 with TRBJ2-7, with 11 bases aligning to TRBD2. Looked up from germline, CDR1 is SQVTM and CDR2 is ANQGSEA. This CDR3 is 16 amino acids long. The trim removed 1 base at V and 7 bases at J, leaving 12 bases unmatched. CDR3 sequence reads: CSVEGYGLAGGKEQYF. CDR3 nucleotides: TGCAGCGTTGAAGGGTACGGGCTAGCGGGAGGTAAAGAGCAGTACTTC.

The chain has TRBV12-3 or TRBV12-4 and TRBJ2-3; D is ambiguous. The CDR3 has 12 residues. Trimming stripped 6 bases from V and 4 bases from J, with 8 bases between. Here the CDR3 reads CASRERPDTQYF. Written as DNA, the CDR3 is TGTGCCAGCAGGGAGCGACCAGATACGCAGTATTTT.

Turning to this clonotype: Relative to the germline gene, one junction end is altered; a read error may explain this. J is TRBJ2-1 and V is TRBV7-2, with 8 nucleotides matching TRBD2. The CDR3 runs 17 residues. Looked up from germline, CDR1 is SGHTA and CDR2 is FQGNSA. The CDR3 loop is CACSPRTSRSSYNEQFF. DNA of the CDR3: TGTGCCTGCAGCCCCCGGACTAGCAGGAGCTCCTACAATGAGCAGTTCTTC.

This clonotype was observed at least ten times. The chain has TRBV4-1 and TRBJ2-7; 10 bases are shared with TRBD1. The V gene end was trimmed by 0 bases and the J gene end by 7 bases; junction bases not matched to a gene: 6. The CDR3 runs to 15 residues. The germline V gene encodes CDR1 MGHRA and CDR2 YSYEKL. The CDR3 sequence: CASSQEIADRGEQYF. DNA of the CDR3: TGCGCCAGCAGCCAAGAAATAGCGGACAGGGGGGAGCAGTACTTC.

This sequence joins TRBV7-9 and TRBJ1-5, with 8 bases that match TRBD1. Germline V lookup: CDR1 SEHNR, CDR2 FQNEAQ (reference sequence). The CDR3 is 14 residues long. The junction had 3 bases not matched to a gene; V was cut back by 5 bases and J by 3 bases. The CDR3 DNA sequence: TGTGCCAGCAGCCGGACAGGGAACAATCAGCCCCAGCATTTT. This codes for CASSRTGNNQPQHF.

The count of this clonotype is one. The rearrangement uses TRBV2 and TRBJ2-1, with D possibly TRBD2 on 5 matching bases. The germline gives CDR1 SNHLY, CDR2 FYNNEI. The V end was cut by 7 bases, the J end by 12 bases, with 22 bases between. The CDR3 consists of 14 residues. The CDR3 sequence is CASNLARSTDTQFF. In nucleotides, the CDR3 is TGTGCCAGCAATCTAGCCCGTAGCACAGATACGCAGTTCTTC.

This clonotype was seen repeatedly, ten times or more. The rearrangement uses TRBV20-1 and TRBJ2-1, with 7 bases fitting TRBD2. CDR1 DFQATT and CDR2 SNEGSKA come from the germline V gene (reference sequence). V was pared by 3 bases and J by 0 bases, with 2 bases of the junction left unmatched. The CDR3 spans 14 residues. The chain's CDR3 is CSASGGSSYNEQFF. CDR3 sequence (DNA): TGCAGTGCTAGCGGGGGGAGCTCCTACAATGAGCAGTTCTTC.

The table lists this clonotype with a few counts. V gene TRBV6-1 combines with J gene TRBJ1-1; D ambiguous. V was shortened by 8 bases and J by 1 base, with 14 bases between the two germline ends. The CDR3 is 14 residues long. Germline V gene sequence: CDR1 MNHNS, CDR2 SASEGT. CDR3 DNA: TGTGCCAGCCCAAAACCGGGCCCGAACACTGAAGCTTTCTTT. Its protein is CASPKPGPNTEAFF.